This T cell receptor (beta chain) was sequenced in a study of T cells after yellow fever vaccination. TCRdb processed the 5' RACE reads anew with MiXCR; each CDR3 protein has one entry. The sample lists some 97,000 distinct CDR3 sequences, around 5.8% occurring once. Germline trimming cut 1 base from V and 4 bases from J; bases unmatched to any gene: 9. Looked up from germline, CDR1 is SGHAT and CDR2 is FQNNGV. The CDR3 contains 17 residues. This clonotype was seen more than once but under ten times. The genes are TRBV11-2 and TRBJ2-1, with 8 positions matching TRBD2. This clonotype was sampled from a man between 18 and 35 years old who received the YFV17D yellow fever vaccine. The sample was CD8+ T cells sorted from PBMCs, taken 10 days after the yellow fever booster vaccination. CDR3 coding DNA: TGTGCCAGCAGCTTAGCTTGGACTAGCTCTCCTTACAATGAGCAGTTCTTC. Translating gives CASSLAWTSSPYNEQFF.